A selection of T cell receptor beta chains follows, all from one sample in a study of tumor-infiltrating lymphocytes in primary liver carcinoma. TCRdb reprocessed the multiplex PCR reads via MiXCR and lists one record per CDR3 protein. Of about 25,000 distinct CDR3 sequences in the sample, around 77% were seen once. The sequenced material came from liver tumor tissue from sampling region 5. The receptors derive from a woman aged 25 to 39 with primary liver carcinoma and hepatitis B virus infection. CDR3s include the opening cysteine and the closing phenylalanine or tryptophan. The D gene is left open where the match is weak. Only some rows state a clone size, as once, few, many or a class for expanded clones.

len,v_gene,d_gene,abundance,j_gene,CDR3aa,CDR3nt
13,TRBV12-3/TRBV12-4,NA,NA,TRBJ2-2,CASSFAGIGELFF,TGTGCTAGCAGTTTTGCAGGGATTGGGGAGCTGTTTTTT
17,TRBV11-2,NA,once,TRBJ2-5,CASSHGGVGGYQETQYF,TGTGCCAGCAGCCACGGTGGAGTGGGTGGGTACCAAGAGACCCAGTACTTC
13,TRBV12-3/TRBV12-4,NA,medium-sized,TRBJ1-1,CASSPGGGFEAFF,TGTGCCAGCAGTCCTGGGGGGGGTTTTGAAGCTTTCTTT
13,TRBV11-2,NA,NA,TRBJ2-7,CASSLSNKGEHYF,TGTGCCAGCAGCCTCTCGAATAAGGGCGAGCATTACTTC
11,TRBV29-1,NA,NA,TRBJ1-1,CNVEWWTEVLF,TGCAACGTTGAATGGTGGACTGAAGTTTTGTTT
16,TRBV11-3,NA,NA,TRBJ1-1,CASSSRLGTMNTEAFF,TGTGCCAGCAGCTCTAGATTGGGAACGATGAACACTGAAGCTTTCTTT
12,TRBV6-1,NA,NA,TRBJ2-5,CTSGERGVTQHF,TGTACCAGCGGTGAAAGAGGGGTGACCCAGCACTTC
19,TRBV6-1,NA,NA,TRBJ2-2,CASSETLQGGAANTGELFF,TGTGCCAGCAGTGAAACCCTTCAGGGGGGCGCCGCGAACACCGGGGAGTTGTTTTTT
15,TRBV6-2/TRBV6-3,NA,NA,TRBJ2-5,CASSSPDLRSEIQYF,TGTGCCAGCAGCTCACCGGACCTTAGATCTGAGATCCAGTACTTC
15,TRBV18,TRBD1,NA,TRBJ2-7,CASSPQGAAAYEQYF,TGTGCCAGCTCACCACAGGGGGCGGCGGCCTACGAGCAGTACTTC
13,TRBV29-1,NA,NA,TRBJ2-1,CSDRWVGENEQFF,TGCAGCGACCGTTGGGTGGGGGAGAATGAGCAGTTCTTC
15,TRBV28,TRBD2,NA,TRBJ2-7,CASSLVTSASYEQYF,TGTGCAAGCAGTTTAGTCACTAGCGCTTCATACGAGCAGTACTTC
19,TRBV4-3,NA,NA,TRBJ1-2,CASQGEGRGRTATNYGYTF,TGCGCCAGCCAAGGCGAAGGAAGGGGCAGGACCGCTACTAACTATGGCTACACCTTC
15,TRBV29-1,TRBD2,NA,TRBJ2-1,CSVHSGLDNYNERFF,TGCAGCGTACATTCCGGACTAGACAATTACAATGAGCGGTTCTTC
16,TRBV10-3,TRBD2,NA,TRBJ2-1,CAISESVAGAYIEQFF,TGTGCCATCAGCGAGTCGGTAGCGGGAGCCTACATTGAGCAGTTCTTC
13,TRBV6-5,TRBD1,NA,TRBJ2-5,CASSTNRGLTQYF,TGTGCTAGCAGTACTAACAGGGGGCTGACCCAGTACTTC
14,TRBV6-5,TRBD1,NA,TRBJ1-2,CASSYDGQGIGCTF,TGTGCCAGCAGTTATGACGGACAGGGCATCGGCTGCACCTTC
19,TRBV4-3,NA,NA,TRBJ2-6,CASSQETSGKFSGANVLTF,TGCGCCAGCAGCCAAGAAACTAGTGGGAAATTCTCTGGGGCCAACGTCCTAACTTTC